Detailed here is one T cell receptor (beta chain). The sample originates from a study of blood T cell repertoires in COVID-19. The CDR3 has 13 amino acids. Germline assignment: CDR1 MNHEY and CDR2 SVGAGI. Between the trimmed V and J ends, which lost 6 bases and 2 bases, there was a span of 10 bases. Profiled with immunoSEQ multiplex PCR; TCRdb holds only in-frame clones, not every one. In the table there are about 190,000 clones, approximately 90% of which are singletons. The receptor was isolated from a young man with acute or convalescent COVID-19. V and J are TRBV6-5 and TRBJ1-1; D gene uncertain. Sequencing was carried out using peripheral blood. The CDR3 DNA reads TGTGCCAGCAGGCCTACCTTAAACACTGAAGCTTTCTTT. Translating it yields CASRPTLNTEAFF.